These 17 T cell receptor beta chains originate from one sample sequenced in a study of cytomegalovirus exposure and HLA in healthy donors. Primers for the PCR totalled 60 Vbeta and 13 Jbeta. Clones were sequenced by immunoSEQ multiplex PCR, and TCRdb holds only the in-frame ones, with some missing. The sample contains 140,000 or so clones, nearly 90% of which appear only once. The specimen was PBMCs. These receptors originate from a middle-aged woman in good health and CMV-seronegative.

V usage is TRBV18 and J usage is TRBJ2-7; D is unclear. CDR1 is KGHSH, CDR2 LQKENI, per germline. The CDR3 has 13 amino acids. Deletions cut 3 bases from V and 2 bases from J, with 8 bases between. The CDR3 reads CASSPPVTYEQYF. CDR3 DNA sequence: TGTGCCAGCTCACCTCCAGTAACCTACGAGCAGTACTTC.

Regarding this clone: At one boundary the junction diverges from the germline segment, which might be a read error. The same CDR3 is also encoded by other DNA sequences in this sample. V gene TRBV5-1 combines with J gene TRBJ2-7, with 13 bases that match TRBD2. The CDR3 runs to 16 residues. Per germline, CDR1 SGHRS and CDR2 YFSETQ. As DNA, the CDR3 is TGCGCCAGCAGCTCGCTGGGGACTAGCGGGATAAACGAACAGTACTTC. Protein: CASSSLGTSGINEQYF.

The chain joins TRBV4-2 to TRBJ2-2; 12 bases line up with TRBD2. The CDR3 spans 17 residues. V lost 2 bases to trimming and J lost 8 bases; unmatched junction nucleotides: 9. The germline gives CDR1 LGHNA, CDR2 YNFKEQ. The CDR3 spells CASSQPTSGSRVGELFF. The CDR3 DNA reads as TGTGCCAGCAGCCAACCGACTAGCGGGAGCCGCGTTGGGGAGCTGTTTTTT.

This rearrangement joins TRBV28 to TRBJ2-3, with D possibly TRBD2 on 6 matching bases. Germline CDR1 reads MDHEN; CDR2 reads SYDVKM. Trimming stripped 6 bases from V and 8 bases from J, with 21 bases between. The CDR3 loop spans 15 amino acids. The CDR3 loop is CASSPRAEGRGTQYF. CDR3 coding DNA: TGTGCCAGCAGCCCAAGGGCGGAGGGCCGAGGTACGCAGTATTTT.

The chain uses TRBV28 and TRBJ2-1, with TRBD2 identical over 12 bases. The CDR3 sequence is 16 residues long. Germline-derived CDR1 and CDR2 are MDHEN and SYDVKM. V gave up 2 bases and J gave up 7 bases; unmatched junction bases: 6. Here the CDR3 reads CASSLPLAGGRNEQFF. For the CDR3, the DNA is TGTGCCAGCAGTTTACCTCTAGCGGGAGGGCGAAATGAGCAGTTCTTC.

The DNA of the CDR3 is TGTGCCAGTAGTATCACTTTCGCAGGGCAAGAGACCCAGTACTTC. Its translation is CASSITFAGQETQYF. This rearrangement joins TRBV19 to TRBJ2-5; D perhaps matches TRBD1 (5 bases). The V end lost 3 bases, the J end lost 2 bases, and 13 bases lay between the germline ends. The CDR3 has 15 residues. CDR1 is LNHDA and CDR2 is SQIVND in the germline V gene (reference sequence).

This chain joins TRBV4-2 and TRBJ2-1; possible D gene TRBD2, 6 bases. The CDR3 sequence is 16 residues long. Trimming left V 3 bases short and J 5 bases short, with 17 bases between. Germline CDR1 LGHNA, CDR2 YNFKEQ. CDR3 sequence (DNA): TGTGCCAGCAGCCAGCCAACAGGAGGGATCAACAATGAGCAGTTCTTC. It encodes CASSQPTGGINNEQFF.

This sequence joins TRBV11-2 and TRBJ2-7, with 8 bases lining up with TRBD1. Germline assignment: CDR1 SGHAT and CDR2 FQNNGV. The trim removed 5 bases at V and 7 bases at J, leaving 10 bases unmatched. This CDR3 is 14 amino acids long. The CDR3 DNA sequence: TGTGCCAGCAGCCCCCACCAGGGGGCGGGAGAGCAGTACTTC. It encodes CASSPHQGAGEQYF.

The gene calls are TRBV7-9 and TRBJ1-6; D is uncertain. Trimming took off 7 bases at V and 5 bases at J, with 12 bases between the two ends. Germline CDR1 reads SEHNR; CDR2 reads FQNEAQ (reference sequence). The CDR3 contains 14 residues. As DNA, the CDR3 is TGTGCCAGCAACTGGGCCAACGATAATTCACCCCTCCACTTT. Encoded protein: CASNWANDNSPLHF. Complete variable domain (other parts from reference TRBV7-9 and TRBJ1-6): DTGVSQNPRHKITKRGQNVTFRCDPISEHNRLYWYRQTLGQGPEFLTYFQNEAQLEKSRLLSDRFSAERPKGSFSTLEIQRTEQGDSAMYLCASNWANDNSPLHFGNGTRLTVT.

The rearrangement links TRBV5-6 to TRBJ1-1; tentative D call: TRBD1 (6 bases). The V end was cut by 4 bases, the J end by 5 bases, with 18 bases between. The germline V gene has CDR1 SGHDT and CDR2 YYEEEE. The CDR3 has 15 amino acids. CDR3 loop: CASSRRTGYGTEAFF. DNA for the CDR3: TGTGCCAGCAGCCGCAGAACAGGGTACGGGACTGAAGCTTTCTTT.

The chain has TRBV28 and TRBJ1-3, with D unclear. Germline-derived CDR1 and CDR2 are MDHEN and SYDVKM. V was shortened by 5 bases and J by 1 base, with 9 bases between the two germline ends. CDR3 length: 14 amino acids. Written as DNA, the CDR3 is TGTGCCAGCAGTGCCATTCGGTCTGGAAACACCATATATTTT. It yields the protein CASSAIRSGNTIYF. Full variable domain (outside the CDR3, taken from reference TRBV28 and TRBJ1-3): DVKVTQSSRYLVKRTGEKVFLECVQDMDHENMFWYRQDPGLGLRLIYFSYDVKMKEKGDIPEGYSVSREKKERFSLILESASTNQTSMYLCASSAIRSGNTIYFGEGSWLTVV.

This clone was seen a single time. The J gene is TRBJ2-4, the V gene TRBV30, with TRBD2 as a possible D gene (5 bases). The CDR3 sequence is 13 residues long. Germline V gives CDR1 GTSNPN, CDR2 SVGIG (reference sequence). V dropped 5 bases and J dropped 9 bases, with 17 bases sitting between them. The CDR3 reads CAWGNGRAGIQYF. In DNA, the CDR3 is TGTGCCTGGGGGAACGGACGCGCGGGCATTCAGTACTTC. The full variable domain, its missing parts supplied by reference TRBV30 and TRBJ2-4, is SQTIHQWPATLVQPVGSPLSLECTVEGTSNPNLYWYRQAAGRGLQLLFYSVGIGQISSEVPQNLSASRPQDRQFILSSKKLLLSDSGFYLCAWGNGRAGIQYFGAGTRLSVL.

The chain is built from TRBV6-6 and TRBJ1-3; D call uncertain. CDR1 is MNHNY, CDR2 SVGAGI, per germline (reference sequence). The V end was cut by 3 bases, the J end by 2 bases, with 8 bases between. The CDR3 loop spans 14 amino acids. CDR3 coding DNA: TGTGCCAGCAGTTATGGAGGCGCTGGAAACACCATATATTTT. It codes for CASSYGGAGNTIYF.

The chain recombines TRBV27 with TRBJ2-7, with a tentative D call TRBD2 (6 bases). This CDR3 has 14 amino acids. The germline V gene has CDR1 MNHEY and CDR2 SMNVEV (reference sequence). V shed 6 bases and J shed 2 bases, with 14 bases lying between them. DNA of the CDR3: TGTGCCAGCAGCTCGGGGGTTACCCCCTACGAGCAGTACTTC. Amino acid sequence: CASSSGVTPYEQYF.

The chain carries TRBV15 and TRBJ2-3, with D possibly being TRBD2 (6 bases). CDR3 length: 16 amino acids. CDR1 is LNHNV, CDR2 YYDKDF, per germline (reference sequence). V dropped 1 base and J dropped 1 base, with 12 bases sitting between them. Here the CDR3 DNA reads TGTGCCACCAGCAGAGGGAGGGGACGGGGCACAGATACGCAGTATTTT. Translation gives CATSRGRGRGTDTQYF.

The chain joins TRBV15 to TRBJ2-7; 7 bases map to TRBD2. The CDR3 covers 14 residues. Germline trimming cut 1 base from V and 3 bases from J; bases unmatched to any gene: 3. Per germline, CDR1 LNHNV and CDR2 YYDKDF (reference sequence). CDR3 nucleotide sequence: TGTGCCACCAGCAGAGCGGGAGGTTTCTACGAGCAGTACTTC. Protein sequence: CATSRAGGFYEQYF.

This clone was seen a handful of times. The V gene is TRBV4-1, the J gene TRBJ2-7; the match to TRBD2 covers 7 bases. Germline values: CDR1 MGHRA, CDR2 YSYEKL. The junction had 7 bases not matched to a gene; V was cut back by 1 base and J by 4 bases. CDR3 length: 15 amino acids. CDR3 residues: CASSQGQRDGYEQYF. The CDR3 coding sequence is TGCGCCAGCAGCCAAGGCCAGCGGGATGGTTACGAGCAGTACTTC.